This paragraph covers one T cell receptor beta chain sequence. Its specificity is unknown. Thymus was obtained from resections taken during corrective heart surgery. Healthy Finnish infants undergoing corrective surgery for congenital heart defects provided the donor material. Profiling relied on immunoSEQ multiplex PCR, and the TCRdb table lists in-frame clones only, not all of them. This sample has tens of thousands of clones, with about 96% found just once. These data originate in a study of human thymus T cells. The study, taken as a whole, reports: Thymic repertoires overlap heavily among unrelated individuals, related research has reported. Usage of V and J genes appeared biased in thymic and blood repertoires.

In germline, CDR1 is SEHNR, CDR2 FQNEAQ (reference sequence). Trimming shortened V by 3 bases and J by 4 bases, and 2 bases separated the two germline ends. The CDR3 has 11 amino acids. The chain joins TRBV7-9 to TRBJ2-3, with unresolved D. The TCR sequence derives from a boy in the first two years of life with a congenital heart defect but otherwise immunologically healthy. The sequencing input was thymus tissue. The CDR3 loop reads CASSFSDTQYF. For the CDR3, the DNA is TGTGCCAGCAGCTTTTCAGATACGCAGTATTTT.